The rows below give T cell receptor beta chains drawn from one sample of a study of shared clonotypes between healthy human individuals. Using immunoSEQ multiplex PCR, the repertoire was profiled, and TCRdb retains in-frame clones only, with some absent. The profile shows over 2 million clones, approximately 95% of them singletons. Material for sequencing was naive CD8+ T cells sorted from blood. The receptors derive from a man aged 18 to 30 in good health. Both conserved end residues are trimmed from each CDR3. The order of the fields is J gene, clone size, V gene, CDR3 protein. The listing skips clone size in some rows; elsewhere it reads once, few, many or a size class.

J gene: TRBJ1-5; clone size: once; V gene: TRBV19; CDR3 protein: ASKDYSNQPQH
J gene: TRBJ2-3; clone size: .; V gene: TRBV4-1; CDR3 protein: ASSPGTATSTDTQY
J gene: TRBJ1-5; clone size: .; V gene: TRBV7-9; CDR3 protein: ASSTQGQPQH
J gene: TRBJ1-1; clone size: .; V gene: TRBV11-3; CDR3 protein: ASSLSLGTEAF
J gene: TRBJ2-1; clone size: .; V gene: TRBV28; CDR3 protein: ASSIGTGGLNEQF
J gene: TRBJ2-7; clone size: once; V gene: TRBV28; CDR3 protein: ASSLPGQGDEQY
J gene: TRBJ2-7; clone size: .; V gene: TRBV4-1; CDR3 protein: ASSQGVQGYEQY
J gene: TRBJ1-1; clone size: .; V gene: TRBV7-6; CDR3 protein: ASSPVYDSTEAF
J gene: TRBJ1-5; clone size: once; V gene: TRBV11-2; CDR3 protein: ASSPGGDSNQPQH
J gene: TRBJ1-4; clone size: .; V gene: TRBV13; CDR3 protein: ASSFGRWEKLF
J gene: TRBJ2-2; clone size: .; V gene: TRBV7-9; CDR3 protein: ASSLGSGGTGELF
J gene: TRBJ2-1; clone size: .; V gene: TRBV2; CDR3 protein: ASSAETGLYNEQF
J gene: TRBJ2-7; clone size: .; V gene: TRBV4-1; CDR3 protein: ASSQGLDLYEQY
J gene: TRBJ1-6; clone size: .; V gene: TRBV6-5; CDR3 protein: ASSYDLRGPPTLH
J gene: TRBJ2-1; clone size: .; V gene: TRBV27; CDR3 protein: ASSDQGLPRGGEQF
J gene: TRBJ2-7; clone size: few; V gene: TRBV11-2; CDR3 protein: ASSPREPGQDYEQY
J gene: TRBJ2-1; clone size: .; V gene: TRBV27; CDR3 protein: ASSLAGGLEQF
J gene: TRBJ2-5; clone size: .; V gene: TRBV5-1; CDR3 protein: ASSLVGEETQY
J gene: TRBJ1-4; clone size: .; V gene: TRBV4-1; CDR3 protein: ASSQDRLSGTNEKLF
J gene: TRBJ1-1; clone size: .; V gene: TRBV5-1; CDR3 protein: ASSLGVGSTEAF
J gene: TRBJ1-4; clone size: .; V gene: TRBV4-2; CDR3 protein: ASSLIQSDRGIEKLF
J gene: TRBJ2-5; clone size: .; V gene: TRBV9; CDR3 protein: ASSPGLAKETQY
J gene: TRBJ2-7; clone size: .; V gene: TRBV7-8; CDR3 protein: ASTPPGPSYEQY
J gene: TRBJ2-2; clone size: .; V gene: TRBV7-3; CDR3 protein: ASSFTPPTGELF
J gene: TRBJ2-2; clone size: few; V gene: TRBV18; CDR3 protein: ASSPGAGELF
J gene: TRBJ2-7; clone size: .; V gene: TRBV13; CDR3 protein: ASSDDRAIDEQY
J gene: TRBJ2-3; clone size: .; V gene: TRBV28; CDR3 protein: ASSFSAATDTQY
J gene: TRBJ2-2; clone size: once; V gene: TRBV11-3; CDR3 protein: ASSLGSRDTGELF
J gene: TRBJ2-7; clone size: .; V gene: TRBV6-5; CDR3 protein: ASSYSTDSYEQY
J gene: TRBJ2-7; clone size: .; V gene: TRBV28; CDR3 protein: ASSLEQGLTEEQY
J gene: TRBJ1-2; clone size: .; V gene: TRBV5-1; CDR3 protein: ASSLTEFYGYT
J gene: TRBJ1-3; clone size: .; V gene: TRBV4-1; CDR3 protein: ASSQDTEPGNTIY
J gene: TRBJ2-7; clone size: .; V gene: TRBV9; CDR3 protein: ASSVGGGTVEQY
J gene: TRBJ1-1; clone size: .; V gene: TRBV6-5; CDR3 protein: ASSYSETGSTEAF
J gene: TRBJ2-5; clone size: .; V gene: TRBV7-9; CDR3 protein: ASSLSQGVPQETQY
J gene: TRBJ2-7; clone size: .; V gene: TRBV2; CDR3 protein: ASSVWVGTGGHEQY
J gene: TRBJ2-3; clone size: once; V gene: TRBV28; CDR3 protein: ASSLISGGTDTQY
J gene: TRBJ2-3; clone size: .; V gene: TRBV14; CDR3 protein: ASSQDLISLGTDTQY
J gene: TRBJ1-4; clone size: .; V gene: TRBV25-1; CDR3 protein: ASSEGQAQGTNEKLF
J gene: TRBJ2-3; clone size: few; V gene: TRBV7-2; CDR3 protein: ASSLDWGGTQY
J gene: TRBJ2-3; clone size: .; V gene: TRBV1; CDR3 protein: TSSQDWGGDADTQY
J gene: TRBJ2-7; clone size: .; V gene: TRBV2; CDR3 protein: ATFPTLARREEQY
J gene: TRBJ2-7; clone size: .; V gene: TRBV15; CDR3 protein: ATSGETLAEQY
J gene: TRBJ1-2; clone size: .; V gene: TRBV2; CDR3 protein: ASSEGGGLMGYT
J gene: TRBJ2-7; clone size: .; V gene: TRBV7-9; CDR3 protein: ASTQGPGQGIDEQY
J gene: TRBJ1-2; clone size: .; V gene: TRBV25-1; CDR3 protein: ASSELGGYGYT
J gene: TRBJ2-7; clone size: once; V gene: TRBV19; CDR3 protein: ASSIGTGAVYEQY
J gene: TRBJ2-3; clone size: .; V gene: TRBV27; CDR3 protein: ASSSRGLAGPTDTQY
J gene: TRBJ2-6; clone size: .; V gene: TRBV4-1; CDR3 protein: ASSQEAGTYGANVLT
J gene: TRBJ1-1; clone size: once; V gene: TRBV7-9; CDR3 protein: ASSPSRDRGLGAEAF